One and the same sample provided the 7 T cell receptor beta chains below, sequenced in a study of Ad26.COV2.S vaccination and SARS-CoV-2 variants. Method: immunoSEQ multiplex PCR; TCRdb's copy keeps in-frame clones and lacks some. The table has some 240,000 clones, approximately 88% seen once. Treatment described: some 20 received Ad26.COV2.S at low or high dose, single or two shots; about five received placebo; per-sample allocation not given. Collection of samples fell on day 63 after the first vaccine or placebo injection. Sequenced here: peripheral blood, sampled in a trial of Ad26.COV2.S vaccine versus placebo. The receptor set was obtained from a person between 18 and 59 years old who received the Ad26.COV2.S COVID-19 vaccine or a placebo.

The chain joins TRBV23-1 to TRBJ2-2; D assignment may be TRBD1 or TRBD2 (5 bases each). TRBV23-1 is labeled an ORF, and its function is uncertain. Trimming cost V 0 bases and J 0 bases, with 11 bases left between them. The CDR3 is made up of 17 amino acids. This CDR3 reads CASSQSWGSANTGELFF. The CDR3 bases are TGCGCCAGCAGTCAATCATGGGGGAGCGCGAACACCGGGGAGCTGTTTTTT.

The V call is TRBV3-1 (or the pseudogene TRBV3-2), the J call TRBJ2-2; possible D gene TRBD2, 5 bases. Germline CDR1 reads LGHDT; CDR2 reads YNNKEL (reference sequence). The CDR3 loop spans 15 amino acids. V was trimmed by 6 bases and J by 4 bases, leaving 15 bases between them. CDR3 region: CASSLPVGVTGELFF. DNA of the CDR3: TGTGCCAGCAGTTTACCGGTGGGAGTCACCGGGGAGCTGTTTTTT.

This clone was observed once. The chain has TRBV5-1 and TRBJ2-3, with TRBD2 matching over 10 bases. Germline lookup yields CDR1 SGHRS and CDR2 YFSETQ. The V and J ends lost 9 bases and 2 bases, in that order; junction bases with no gene match: 6. The CDR3 is 14 amino acids. The CDR3 protein is CAIQREGPTDTQYF. The CDR3 DNA reads as TGCGCCATCCAGCGGGAGGGCCCCACAGATACGCAGTATTTT.

The chain links TRBV12-5 to TRBJ2-7; D is possibly TRBD1 (6 bases). There are 17 residues in the CDR3. Germline-derived CDR1 and CDR2 are LGHNT and FRNRAP. V lost 4 bases and J 1 base, leaving 20 bases between the germline ends. The CDR3 DNA reads as TGTGCTAGTGGTTCGATCGCAGGGGAAGAGGCTTCCTACGAGCAGTACTTC. Its protein is CASGSIAGEEASYEQYF. Full variable domain (missing parts from reference TRBV12-5 and TRBJ2-7): DARVTQTPRHKVTEMGQEVTMRCQPILGHNTVFWYRQTMMQGLELLAYFRNRAPLDDSGMPKDRFSAEMPDATLATLKIQPSEPRDSAVYFCASGSIAGEEASYEQYFGPGTRLTVT.

The gene calls are TRBV9 and TRBJ2-3, with a weak D call TRBD2 (6 bases). The CDR3 covers 15 residues. Germline loops: CDR1 SGDLS, CDR2 YYNGEE. Trimming left V 0 bases short and J 7 bases short, with 15 bases between. Here the CDR3 reads CASSVDVGGRNTQYF. CDR3 in DNA: TGTGCCAGCAGCGTAGATGTGGGGGGAAGGAATACGCAGTATTTT.

CDR3 sequence: CASSQRTLFLQETQYF. The CDR3 nucleotides read TGTGCCAGCAGCCAACGGACACTGTTTTTACAAGAGACCCAGTACTTC. The chain recombines TRBV3-1 (or the pseudogene TRBV3-2) with TRBJ2-5; D is perhaps TRBD1 (5 bases). Trimming took 2 bases from V and 2 from J, leaving 15 bases between them. CDR1 and CDR2 from the germline V gene are LGHDT and YNNKEL (reference sequence). The CDR3 extends over 16 amino acids.

This chain joins TRBV5-8 and TRBJ2-1; D possibly corresponds to TRBD2 (7 bases). CDR1 SGHTS and CDR2 YDEGEE come from the germline V gene. The CDR3 is 15 amino acids. The V and J ends lost 4 bases and 0 bases respectively, with 11 bases between them. The DNA of the CDR3 is TGTGCCAGCAGCCTAGCGGACAGCTCCTACAATGAGCAGTTCTTC. Translating it yields CASSLADSSYNEQFF.